This T cell receptor beta chain was recorded in a study of T cell responses to AZD1222 COVID-19 vaccine. Findings of the study overall: Only 5 or 6 people who got AZD1222 tested seropositive at baseline. Across spike, vaccine-associated CD4 TCRs were found, dominant at 160-218 and 743-854. A rise in Spike-specific TCR breadth and depth followed two AZD1222 doses. Clonal diversity may have been underestimated in mostly white British donors.

This clone came up once. Its specificity is unknown. CDR3 length: 16 residues. Measured with immunoSEQ multiplex PCR; TCRdb has only the in-frame clones, and not every one. Here the sample spans 100,000 to 150,000 clones, 88% being singletons. The chain employs TRBV21-1 and TRBJ2-1; no DNA check was done on the table's D call, TRBD2. TRBV21-1 is classified as a pseudogene. Sequences were derived from peripheral blood, sampled on day 0 of AZD1222 vaccination. This clonotype originated in an adult in good health. CDR3 coding DNA: TGTGCCAGCAGCAAGGCCGCTAGCGGGGACTACAATGAGCAGTTCTTC. Amino acids: CASSKAASGDYNEQFF.